This is a list of T cell receptor beta chains from one sample in a study of low-dose radiotherapy and immunotherapy resistance in tumors. MiXCR, run by TCRdb on the reads, gives a single entry per CDR3 protein. The table records tens of thousands of distinct CDR3 sequences, 15% to 20% of them present only once. This material consisted of PBMCs, taken before treatment. These receptors were collected from a male donor with prostate cancer. The CDR3 runs from the conserved cysteine through the conserved F or W. A D gene is named only where the DNA matches it firmly. The size field is filled for only some rows; it gives once, few, many or a size class.

size,V,D,length,J,CDR3,DNA
many,TRBV5-1,TRBD2,16,TRBJ2-3,CASSYSPRGVGDTQYF,TGTGCCAGCAGCTATAGTCCCCGGGGGGTAGGAGATACGCAGTATTTT
many,TRBV3-1,.,15,TRBJ2-7,CASSQVPNLSYEQYF,TGTGCCAGCAGCCAAGTGCCGAACCTCTCCTACGAGCAGTACTTC
many,TRBV3-1,.,15,TRBJ2-5,CASSPPLGLVETQYF,TGTGCCAGCAGCCCCCCTCTAGGGTTGGTAGAGACCCAGTACTTC
.,TRBV24-1,TRBD1,14,TRBJ2-3,CATSDPGTGDTQYF,TGTGCCACCAGTGACCCTGGGACAGGGGATACGCAGTATTTT
many,TRBV5-6,.,12,TRBJ1-5,CASSLLGQPQHF,TGTGCCAGCAGCCTCTTGGGTCAGCCCCAGCATTTT
many,TRBV7-7,.,14,TRBJ2-3,CASSLGSVTDTQYF,TGTGCTAGCAGCTTGGGGTCTGTCACAGATACGCAGTATTTT
.,TRBV13,TRBD1,16,TRBJ2-7,CASSPLRDRAFNEQYF,TGTGCCAGCAGCCCACTCCGGGACAGGGCATTCAACGAGCAGTACTTC
many,TRBV7-2,TRBD1,16,TRBJ1-5,CASSRDLGTGTQPQHF,TGTGCCAGCAGCCGTGATCTCGGGACAGGCACTCAGCCCCAGCATTTT
many,TRBV6-5,TRBD1,16,TRBJ2-3,CASSRGQVYSTDTQYF,TGTGCCAGCAGCAGGGGACAGGTATACAGCACAGATACGCAGTATTTT
many,TRBV11-2,.,14,TRBJ2-7,CASSSGRGAYEQYF,TGTGCCAGCTCCTCGGGCCGGGGGGCTTACGAGCAGTACTTC
many,TRBV2,TRBD2,13,TRBJ2-5,CASDSGVGETQYF,TGTGCCAGCGATAGCGGGGTTGGAGAGACCCAGTACTTC
few,TRBV30,.,15,TRBJ1-2,CAWRRGGNKHYGYTF,TGTGCCTGGCGGCGGGGAGGCAATAAGCACTATGGCTACACCTTC
many,TRBV14,.,14,TRBJ2-7,CASSQDGVDYEQYF,TGTGCCAGCAGCCAAGACGGGGTCGACTACGAGCAGTACTTC
many,TRBV10-3,.,20,TRBJ2-7,CAISESARDSPLTGSYEQYF,TGTGCCATCAGTGAGTCCGCGAGAGACAGTCCACTAACGGGCTCCTACGAGCAGTACTTC
many,TRBV3-1,.,12,TRBJ1-5,CASSQEGLPQHF,TGTGCCAGCAGCCAAGAAGGGCTGCCCCAGCATTTT
many,TRBV11-2,TRBD2,16,TRBJ2-3,CASSPLTSGGGGTQYF,TGTGCCAGCAGCCCCCTGACTAGCGGGGGGGGCGGTACGCAGTATTTT
many,TRBV4-1,.,18,TRBJ1-1,CASSQEITFRQGPFEAFF,TGCGCCAGCAGCCAAGAGATTACGTTTCGGCAGGGGCCTTTCGAAGCTTTCTTT
many,TRBV6-4,.,13,TRBJ2-2,CASSVGNTGELFF,TGTGCCAGCAGTGTAGGGAACACCGGGGAGCTGTTTTTT
many,TRBV2,.,14,TRBJ2-7,CASSAGRSSYEQYF,TGTGCCAGCAGCGCGGGACGGAGCTCCTACGAGCAGTACTTC
many,TRBV7-9,.,14,TRBJ1-6,CASSRQNTNSPLHF,TGTGCCAGCAGCCGACAGAATACAAATTCACCCCTCCACTTT
few,TRBV15,.,15,TRBJ1-5,CATSDRTGAAQPQHF,TGTGCCACCAGCGATAGGACCGGGGCCGCTCAGCCCCAGCATTTT
many,TRBV7-9,TRBD2,17,TRBJ2-5,CASSSPGGLAGLETQYF,TGTGCCAGCAGCTCCCCCGGCGGACTAGCGGGGCTGGAGACCCAGTACTTC
many,TRBV14,TRBD1,16,TRBJ2-3,CASSPLGAGGQDTQYF,TGTGCCAGCAGCCCCTTGGGGGCAGGGGGCCAAGATACGCAGTATTTT
many,TRBV30,.,15,TRBJ2-7,CAWSVPGLSSYEQYF,TGTGCCTGGAGTGTACCGGGTCTTAGCTCCTACGAGCAGTACTTC
many,TRBV10-3,TRBD1,14,TRBJ1-3,CAISGQGGLDTIYF,TGTGCCATCAGTGGACAGGGAGGTTTGGACACCATATATTTT